A single sample gave rise to the 14 T cell receptor beta chains below, sequenced in a study of T-cell reconstitution after alpha-beta-depleted transplantation in children. Unique molecular identifiers were incorporated into the prepared TCRbeta library. TCRdb re-called the PCR reads with MiXCR, one entry per CDR3 protein. The top ten hold approximately 4.5% of the sample, which has about 830,000 distinct CDR3 sequences, about 15% seen once. The source was PBMCs, mostly from graft donor cells, collected 360 days after TCRalphabeta/CD19-depleted stem cell transplant. These receptors were obtained from a male patient younger than 18 who had a stem cell transplant for acute lymphoblastic leukemia, so the T cells may come from the graft donor.

This clonotype came up a few times. The chain joins TRBV9 to TRBJ2-7, with TRBD1 as a possible D gene (6 bases). Germline V gives CDR1 SGDLS, CDR2 YYNGEE. CDR3 length: 17 residues. The germline V and J ends were trimmed by 0 bases and 3 bases, with 19 bases remaining between them. The CDR3 nucleotides read TGTGCCAGCAGCGTAGAACCATCCGGACAGAAAGACTACGAGCAGTACTTC. It yields the protein CASSVEPSGQKDYEQYF.

CDR3 coding DNA: TGTGCCACCGGGACAGTCGGCACAGATACGCAGTATTTT. Residues: CATGTVGTDTQYF. The chain recombines TRBV24-1 with TRBJ2-3; 7 nucleotides line up with TRBD1. V lost 9 bases to trimming and J lost 1 base; unmatched junction nucleotides: 3. This CDR3 contains 13 residues. Germline lookup yields CDR1 KGHDR and CDR2 SFDVKD.

This clonotype was seen a handful of times. The V gene is TRBV3-1, the J gene TRBJ2-7; TRBD1 or TRBD2 may be the D gene (5 bases each). The length of the CDR3 is 16 residues. Germline CDR1 LGHDT, CDR2 YNNKEL (reference sequence). V lost 0 bases and J 6 bases, leaving 18 bases between the germline ends. In DNA, the CDR3 is TGTGCCAGCAGCCAAGATATCCGGGACGGGGTATTCGAGCAGTACTTC. Translation gives CASSQDIRDGVFEQYF.

This sequence joins TRBV25-1 and TRBJ1-2, with D unclear. Germline V gives CDR1 MGHDK, CDR2 SYGVNS. V was clipped by 9 bases and J by 0 bases, with 20 bases between them. The CDR3 is 16 amino acids. The CDR3 DNA reads as TGTGCCAGAATGAAGCCCCCAGCAGCCGCTAACTATGGCTACACCTTC. This codes for CARMKPPAAANYGYTF.

This clonotype was observed a few times. CDR3 sequence reads: CASSVLGDYYNEQFF. DNA for the CDR3: TGTGCCAGCAGCGTCCTCGGGGACTACTACAATGAGCAGTTCTTC. The chain employs TRBV9 and TRBJ2-1; 7 bases are a match to TRBD2. The CDR3 contains 15 residues. The germline CDR1 and CDR2 sequences are SGDLS and YYNGEE. V was clipped by 2 bases and J by 3 bases; unmatched bases: 5. Together with reference TRBV9 and TRBJ2-1, the CDR3 gives the full variable domain: DSGVTQTPKHLITATGQRVTLRCSPRSGDLSVYWYQQSLDQGLQFLIQYYNGEERAKGNILERFSAQQFPDLHSELNLSSLELGDSALYFCASSVLGDYYNEQFFGPGTRLTVL.

Ten or more counts support this clonotype. For the CDR3, the DNA is TGTGCCAGCAGCGTAGTAGGGCAGACTGGGGCCAACGTCCTGACTTTC. Its translation is CASSVVGQTGANVLTF. The genes are TRBV9 and TRBJ2-6; the D is unclear. Germline V gene data show CDR1 as SGDLS and CDR2 as YYNGEE. The CDR3 contains 16 residues. The V end was cut by 0 bases, the J end by 2 bases, with 9 bases between.

The chain links TRBV20-1 to TRBJ2-5, with 9 bases matching TRBD1. The CDR3 consists of 16 residues. Germline loops: CDR1 DFQATT, CDR2 SNEGSKA (reference sequence). V trimming: 3 bases; J trimming: 6 bases; junction bases outside the gene matches: 14. The CDR3 loop is CSASGGTGYFRQTQYF. CDR3 DNA sequence: TGCAGTGCTAGCGGCGGGACAGGGTATTTTCGGCAGACCCAGTACTTC.

This clonotype turned up a few times. The gene calls are TRBV7-8 and TRBJ2-3; tentative D call: TRBD1 (6 bases). This CDR3 comprises 18 residues. V lost 4 bases, J lost 0 bases, and 20 bases lay in between. CDR1 is SGHVS and CDR2 is FQNEAQ in the germline V gene. The CDR3 bases are TGTGCCAGCAGCTCGGTGGGGGACCGGGACACTAGCACAGATACGCAGTATTTT. Protein product: CASSSVGDRDTSTDTQYF.

This clonotype was detected a few times. The J gene is TRBJ2-5, the V gene TRBV3-1; perhaps TRBD2 as D (5 bases). The CDR3 extends over 18 amino acids. Germline V gives CDR1 LGHDT, CDR2 YNNKEL (reference sequence). Deletions cut 8 bases from V and 3 bases from J, with 28 bases between. The CDR3 nucleotides are TGTGCCAGCGGGCGCGAGGGCCCTGTTACAAAGGAGGAAGAGACCCAGTACTTC. The encoded protein is CASGREGPVTKEEETQYF.

There are a few counts of this clonotype. This chain links TRBV12-3 or TRBV12-4 with TRBJ1-1, with TRBD1 identical over 7 bases. V shed 3 bases, J shed 7 bases, and the junction held 11 bases outside the gene matches. The length of the CDR3 is 15 residues. Written as DNA, the CDR3 is TGTGCCAGCAGTTTTGATAAGGGGGCTGGGGATGAAGCTTTCTTT. This codes for CASSFDKGAGDEAFF.

V is TRBV20-1 and J is TRBJ1-1, with 7 positions matching TRBD1. CDR1 and CDR2 (germline): DFQATT, SNEGSKA (reference sequence). J was trimmed by 4 bases and V by 6 bases; bases with no gene match: 5. The CDR3 loop spans 12 amino acids. Written as DNA, the CDR3 is TGCAGTGCGAACAGGGGTCTCACTGAAGCTTTCTTT. Its translation: CSANRGLTEAFF.

The chain recombines TRBV20-1 with TRBJ1-1; possible D gene TRBD1, 5 bases. V was clipped by 5 bases and J by 0 bases, with 10 bases between them. The CDR3 loop spans 13 amino acids. Per the germline V gene, CDR1 is DFQATT and CDR2 is SNEGSKA (reference sequence). CDR3 residues: CSARDAMNTEAFF. CDR3 DNA: TGCAGTGCTCGGGACGCAATGAACACTGAAGCTTTCTTT.

V and J are TRBV6-5 and TRBJ2-1, with TRBD2 matching over 11 bases. V lost 0 bases to trimming and J lost 7 bases; unmatched junction nucleotides: 14. CDR3 size: 19 residues. The germline gives CDR1 MNHEY, CDR2 SVGAGI. This chain's CDR3 is CASSYSSVRLAGIVNEQFF. The CDR3 bases are TGTGCCAGCAGTTACTCGTCCGTACGACTAGCGGGAATAGTTAATGAGCAGTTCTTC.

J is TRBJ2-1 and V is TRBV29-1; 10 bases are a match to TRBD2. Germline V gene data show CDR1 as SQVTM and CDR2 as ANQGSEA. This CDR3 is 18 amino acids long. The V gene end was trimmed by 7 bases and the J gene end by 5 bases; junction bases not matched to a gene: 20. CDR3 nucleotides: TGCAGCGCCGGCCCCGTGCTAGCGGGAGATAGGTCCCACAATGAGCAGTTCTTC. It yields the protein CSAGPVLAGDRSHNEQFF.